One and the same sample provided the 10 T cell receptor beta chains below, sequenced in a study of blood T cell repertoires in COVID-19. Sequenced by immunoSEQ multiplex PCR; TCRdb stores in-frame clones only, minus some. The sample has under 150,000 clones, over 80% seen once. Source material: peripheral blood. Receptors were obtained from a man between 65 and 85 years old with acute or convalescent COVID-19.

The sample holds one count of this clone. The chain is built from TRBV4-1 and TRBJ2-4, with D possibly TRBD1 on 5 matching bases. CDR3 length: 15 amino acids. V shed 5 bases and J shed 3 bases, with 14 bases lying between them. The germline gives CDR1 MGHRA, CDR2 YSYEKL. CDR3 bases: TGCGCCAGCAGCTATCCAGGGTTGGTCAAAAACATTCAGTACTTC. It yields the protein CASSYPGLVKNIQYF.

This chain joins TRBV7-9 and TRBJ2-5; D remains ambiguous. Trimming pared 5 bases from V and 5 bases from J, leaving 15 bases between. The germline V gene has CDR1 SEHNR and CDR2 FQNEAQ (reference sequence). This CDR3 contains 14 residues. The CDR3 bases are TGTGCCAGCAGCCCGCCTCGCGGTAGCGAGACCCAGTACTTC. Translating it yields CASSPPRGSETQYF.

This sequence joins TRBV3-1 (or the pseudogene TRBV3-2) and TRBJ2-6; D may be TRBD2 (5 bases). Trimming took off 2 bases at V and 2 bases at J, with 10 bases between the two ends. Germline-derived CDR1 and CDR2 are LGHDT and YNNKEL (reference sequence). This CDR3 is built from 16 residues. The CDR3 region has the DNA TGTGCCAGCAGCCAACTACTAGGGACTGGGGCCAACGTCCTGACTTTC. Translating it yields CASSQLLGTGANVLTF.

The rearrangement joins TRBV2 to TRBJ2-3; D gene uncertain. The V end lost 5 bases, the J end lost 2 bases, and 5 bases lay between the germline ends. The CDR3 runs 12 residues. CDR1 and CDR2 (germline): SNHLY, FYNNEI. CDR3 DNA: TGTGCCAGCAGTCCTAACACAGATACGCAGTATTTT. Encoded protein: CASSPNTDTQYF.

The chain couples TRBV18 to TRBJ2-4; perhaps TRBD1 as D (6 bases). The V and J ends lost 0 bases and 7 bases respectively, with 10 bases between them. The CDR3 loop spans 14 amino acids. Germline CDR1 is KGHSH and CDR2 is LQKENI. The CDR3 sequence is CASSPPDSRNIQYF. The CDR3 nucleotides are TGTGCCAGCTCACCACCGGACAGCCGCAACATTCAGTACTTC.

The chain links TRBV5-6 to TRBJ1-2; 11 nucleotides align to TRBD1. CDR1 is SGHDT and CDR2 is YYEEEE in the germline V gene. Trimming removed 3 bases from V and 11 bases from J; junction bases left unmatched: 0. The CDR3 consists of 11 residues. Written as DNA, the CDR3 is TGTGCCAGCAGCTGGGACAGGGGGTACACCTTC. It encodes CASSWDRGYTF.

This clone occurred a few times. The J gene is TRBJ2-6, the V gene TRBV28; D remains unclear. The germline V and J ends were trimmed by 5 bases and 2 bases, with 7 bases remaining between them. This CDR3 is built from 14 residues. Per germline, CDR1 MDHEN and CDR2 SYDVKM. As DNA, the CDR3 is TGTGCCAGCAGTCCGCGTGCTGGGGCCAACGTCCTGACTTTC. Amino acids: CASSPRAGANVLTF.

The chain links TRBV18 to TRBJ1-1; 10 bases map to TRBD1. V shed 3 bases and J 2 bases; nucleotides not matched to a gene: 6. CDR3 length equals 16 residues. Germline V lookup: CDR1 KGHSH, CDR2 LQKENI. This CDR3 is CASSPFGTGVNTEAFF. For the CDR3, the DNA is TGTGCCAGCTCACCCTTTGGGACAGGGGTAAACACTGAAGCTTTCTTT.

The CDR3 region has the DNA TGTGCCAGCTTTGCAACGGGGCTAGCGGGCTCCTACGAGCAGTACTTC. It is translated as CASFATGLAGSYEQYF. The chain joins TRBV28 to TRBJ2-7, with TRBD2 matching over 8 bases. CDR1 is MDHEN and CDR2 is SYDVKM in the germline V gene. The trim removed 8 bases at V and 0 bases at J, leaving 12 bases unmatched. This CDR3 contains 16 residues.

In its sample, this clone was seen once. The J gene is TRBJ2-3, the V gene TRBV3-1 (or the pseudogene TRBV3-2); maybe TRBD2 (7 bases). Looked up from germline, CDR1 is LGHDT and CDR2 is YNNKEL (reference sequence). Trimming pared 4 bases from V and 6 bases from J, leaving 11 bases between. CDR3 length: 13 amino acids. The chain's CDR3 is CASSPRGPDTQYF. CDR3 DNA sequence: TGTGCCAGCAGCCCGCGGGGGCCGGATACGCAGTATTTT.